The clone carrying this T cell receptor beta chain turned up a few times. Individual cDNA molecules had unique molecular identifiers attached to them by the library. TCRdb re-called the RACE reads with MiXCR, one entry per CDR3 protein. The table lists about 68,000 distinct CDR3 sequences, 11% of them singletons. Indicated time point: pre-sensitization, week 0. Treatment of the sample: therapeutic diphenylcyclopropenone sensitization with weekly scalp DPC. The data derive from a study of human T cells and chemical hapten exposure. The CDR3 runs 14 residues. Germline CDR1 reads DFQATT; CDR2 reads SNEGSKA (reference sequence). Trimming removed 5 bases from V and 5 bases from J; junction bases left unmatched: 9.

Sequencing was performed on whole blood, taken in connection with sensitization to the hapten diphenylcyclopropenone (DPC). The rearrangement joins TRBV20-1 to TRBJ2-3; 8 bases line up with TRBD1. This sequence was found in a woman between 50 and 59 years old with alopecia areata. Some clones in this sample may be carry-over from other donors' samples. DNA for the CDR3: TGCAGTGCTTCCGTGACAGGGGTTAGAGATACGCAGTATTTT. It encodes CSASVTGVRDTQYF.